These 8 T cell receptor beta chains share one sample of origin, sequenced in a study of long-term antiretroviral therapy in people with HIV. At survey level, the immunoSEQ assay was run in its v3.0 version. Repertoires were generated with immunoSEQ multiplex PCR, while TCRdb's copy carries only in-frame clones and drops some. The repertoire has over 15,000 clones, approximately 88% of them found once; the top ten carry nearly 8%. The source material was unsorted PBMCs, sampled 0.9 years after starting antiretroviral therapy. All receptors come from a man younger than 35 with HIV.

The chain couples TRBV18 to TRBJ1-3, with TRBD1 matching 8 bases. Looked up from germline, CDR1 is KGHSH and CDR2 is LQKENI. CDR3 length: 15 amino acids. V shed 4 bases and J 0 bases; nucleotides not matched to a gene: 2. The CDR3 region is CASSRQGHSGNTIYF. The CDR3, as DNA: TGTGCCAGCTCACGACAGGGGCACTCTGGAAACACCATATATTTT.

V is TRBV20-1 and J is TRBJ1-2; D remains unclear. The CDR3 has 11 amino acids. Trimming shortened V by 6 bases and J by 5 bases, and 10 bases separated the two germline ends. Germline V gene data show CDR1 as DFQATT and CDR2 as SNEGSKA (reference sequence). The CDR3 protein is CSAPPPYGYTF. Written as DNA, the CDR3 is TGCAGTGCCCCGCCGCCGTATGGCTACACCTTC.

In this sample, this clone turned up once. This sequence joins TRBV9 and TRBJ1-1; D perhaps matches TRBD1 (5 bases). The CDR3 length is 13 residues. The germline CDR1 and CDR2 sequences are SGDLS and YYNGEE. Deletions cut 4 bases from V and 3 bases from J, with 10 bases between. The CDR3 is CASSIREDTEAFF. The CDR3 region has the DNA TGTGCCAGCAGCATCAGGGAGGACACTGAAGCTTTCTTT.

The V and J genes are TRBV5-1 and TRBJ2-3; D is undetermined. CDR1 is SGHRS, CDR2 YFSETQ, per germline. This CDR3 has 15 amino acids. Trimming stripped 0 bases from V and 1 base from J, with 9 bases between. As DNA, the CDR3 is TGCGCCAGCAGCTTGGCCTCCCTTGGCACAGATACGCAGTATTTT. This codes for CASSLASLGTDTQYF.

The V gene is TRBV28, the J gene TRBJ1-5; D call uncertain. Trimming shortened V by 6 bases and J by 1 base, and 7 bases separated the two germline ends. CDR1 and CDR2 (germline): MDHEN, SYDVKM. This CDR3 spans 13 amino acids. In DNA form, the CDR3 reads TGTGCCAGCAGGGGGTCCAGCAATCAGCCCCAGCATTTT. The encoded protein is CASRGSSNQPQHF.

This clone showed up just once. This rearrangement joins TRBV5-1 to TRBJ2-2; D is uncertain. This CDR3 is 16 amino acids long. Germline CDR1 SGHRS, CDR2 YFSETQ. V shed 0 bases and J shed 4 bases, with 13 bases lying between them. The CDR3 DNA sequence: TGCGCCAGCAGCTTGGAGGTCAGCCCGGGCACCGGGGAGCTGTTTTTT. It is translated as CASSLEVSPGTGELFF.

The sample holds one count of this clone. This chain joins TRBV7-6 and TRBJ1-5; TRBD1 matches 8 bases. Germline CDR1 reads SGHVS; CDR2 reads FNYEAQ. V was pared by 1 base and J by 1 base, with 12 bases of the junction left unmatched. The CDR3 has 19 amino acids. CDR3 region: CASSLGAGLQGVSNQPQHF. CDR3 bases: TGTGCCAGCAGCTTAGGGGCGGGTTTACAGGGGGTAAGCAATCAGCCCCAGCATTTT.

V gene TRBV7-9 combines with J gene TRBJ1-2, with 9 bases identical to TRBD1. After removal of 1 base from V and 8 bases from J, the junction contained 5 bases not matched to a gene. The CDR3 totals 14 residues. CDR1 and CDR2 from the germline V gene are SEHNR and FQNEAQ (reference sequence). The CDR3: CASSLGGQGRGYTF. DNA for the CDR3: TGTGCCAGCAGCTTAGGAGGACAGGGGCGGGGCTACACCTTC.